This TCR beta chain was retrieved from a study of OX40 agonist ivuxolimab in advanced cancers. Sequenced by immunoSEQ multiplex PCR; TCRdb stores in-frame clones only, minus some. The table has fewer than 35,000 clones, roughly four fifths seen once; the top ten hold around 19%. The CDR3 length is 11 residues. Germline V lookup: CDR1 GTSNPN, CDR2 SVGIG (reference sequence). Trimming pared 3 bases from V and 7 bases from J, leaving 9 bases between. This clone turned up a few times. The TCR originated in an adult with an advanced solid tumor such as melanoma, head and neck, liver or kidney cancer. This chain links TRBV30 with TRBJ1-1; D not certain. The material sequenced was CD4+ or CD8+ T cells sorted from blood, taken in a trial of the OX40 agonist ivuxolimab. The CDR3 is CAWSGPLEAFF. CDR3 nucleotides: TGTGCCTGGAGCGGCCCCCTTGAAGCTTTCTTT.